This T cell receptor (beta chain) was captured in a study of T cell changes during pregnancy in multiple sclerosis. The data were produced by immunoSEQ multiplex PCR, yet TCRdb's version contains in-frame clones alone and is incomplete. The sample yields 55,000 to 70,000 clones, roughly 92% seen once. The origin of this receptor is a female donor in good health, enrolled as a control in a pregnancy study. The starting material was CD8+ T cells from peripheral blood mononuclear cells, obtained in the third trimester of pregnancy.

For the CDR3, the DNA is TGCAGCGTTGAAAGACAGGGTTCGAACACCGGGGAGCTGTTTTTT. Translated: CSVERQGSNTGELFF. The rearrangement links TRBV29-1 to TRBJ2-2; TRBD1 matches at 7 bases. J lost 0 bases, V lost 2 bases, and 3 bases had no gene match. Germline loops: CDR1 SQVTM, CDR2 ANQGSEA. The CDR3 is 15 residues long.